Sequencing of this TCR beta chain was carried out in a study of cytomegalovirus exposure and HLA in healthy donors (dated by TCRdb to about 2017). With respect to the entire study: An earlier analysis of approximately 640 of the donors reported about 290 Gb of sequence data and approximately 110 million unique TCR beta sequences from some 180 million T cells. Roughly 300 gigabases of sequencing data and 70 million to 100 million unique TCR sequences made up an early release that covered 500 to 700 HLA-typed donors. Of the 350 to 450 genotyped donors, approximately 80% were placed in the genetic ancestry cluster associated with self-reported Caucasian donors. The study aimed to test whether cataloging public T cell receptors could reveal signatures of past pathogen exposure. The T cell repertoires of 550 to 850 subjects were profiled by immunosequencing and related to cytomegalovirus serostatus. A separate validation cohort of over 95 different subjects was used in addition to the roughly 700-subject first cohort. High-throughput TCR immunosequencing, statistical association of individual TCRs with disease status, and machine learning were combined to predict cytomegalovirus infection status. A later analysis re-analyzed previously published TCR beta repertoires from about 600 donors and added high-resolution HLA genotyping to study TCR occurrence patterns. Rather than using new phenotypic data, the later analysis identified candidate immune exposures from TCR beta sequences and from how often those sequences occurred across donors. An earlier analysis of 500 to 650 of the donors applied high-throughput TCR beta sequencing to assess whether each TCR beta V gene segment acted as functional or pseudogenic. Donor age, sex, ethnicity and CMV serostatus were compiled alongside the repertoire data. In a later genetic analysis, genome-wide SNP genotypes for about three fifths of the roughly 670 donors were used, and that subset was treated as a discovery cohort. Every repertoire in the discovery cohort had been generated on one and the same sequencing platform. HLA typing covered class I and class II loci at four-digit resolution. Typing coverage varied by locus: roughly 629-640 donors for A, B, C, DRB1 and DQB1; some 520 for DQA1; about 600 for DPA1; 450 to 480 for DPB1. Because of strong linkage in the cohort, roughly five DR-DQ haplotypes were treated as single units for association and clustering. On average, around 200,000 unique TCR beta nucleotide sequences were sequenced per donor among 398 genotyped donors of the cohort, with 15% to 20% of those sequences being non-productive.

Library creation used the immunoSEQ multiplex PCR assay. The multiplex PCR relied on a mix of 60 forward primers for TCR Vbeta segments and 13 reverse primers for TCR Jbeta segments. The CDR3 region of rearranged TCR beta genes was amplified from genomic DNA with a multiplex PCR assay. The amplified TCR beta libraries were sequenced on the Illumina HiSeq System as 87-base-pair reads. The published analysis was carried out like this. In a later analysis, 70 million to 95 million unique TCR beta chains were counted across the 666 repertoires, and roughly 9.9 million of these chains were shared by at least two donors. Raw reads were error-corrected and collapsed into unique sequences by a nearest-neighbor algorithm in which closely related sequences were merged to remove PCR and sequencing errors. To assign V, D and J gene segments, CDR3 sequences were aligned to IMGT reference sequences. Each retained sequence needed at least a six-nucleotide match to both a V gene segment and a J gene segment. Rearrangements were called productive when the CDR3 lacked stop codons and stayed in frame with V and J; all others were non-productive. CDR3 was defined by IMGT convention, running from the second conserved V-encoded cysteine to the conserved J-encoded phenylalanine. The earlier analysis of about 640 of the donors excluded any sequence lacking an unambiguous match to a single V gene segment. In an earlier analysis of 450 to 700 of the donors, V segments were called functional above 56.7% productive rearrangements and were called segregating when the between-donor standard deviation exceeded 5%. A statistical classification framework was developed to diagnose cytomegalovirus status using the catalog of TCR beta chain sequences. In a later analysis, TCR nucleotide sequences were compared against IMGT/GENE-DB human TR gene sequences so that V and J genes could be assigned. Using the TCRdist pipeline, a later analysis assigned CDR3 sequences along with most-parsimonious VDJ recombination scenarios. In a later analysis, each TCR beta chain was defined by its CDR3 amino acid sequence together with its V-gene family, and reads without a unique V-gene family were excluded. As a way to deal with suspected cross-contamination and a sequencing artifact, a later analysis dropped 450 to 700 nucleotide sequences that were highly shared and had low generation probability. In a later analysis, a clonal expansion index for each public chain was calculated from normalized within-repertoire ranks of inferred template counts. In a later analysis, generation probabilities were computed using a VDJ recombination model fitted to out-of-frame rearrangements, and the results were checked against IGoR. In a later analysis, TCR-TCR, TCR-HLA and TCR-CMV co-occurrence was scored with hypergeometric tests, and a repertoire-size bias correction was applied to TCR pairs. To estimate false discovery rates, a later analysis permuted the HLA or CMV assignments 20 times. In a later analysis, co-occurring TCRs were grouped using DBSCAN, with TCRdist sequence similarity added in when clustering inside HLA-allele-positive subsets. For co-occurrence clustering, repertoires with fewer than 30,000 or more than 120,000 public chains were excluded, along with five repertoires with anomalous nucleotide sharing. This immuneACCESS table, as held by TCRdb, lists in-frame sequences with V and J called but not all clones. Of the missing ones, under half trace to an unresolved V gene in checked studies; the others have no known cause. V and J calls and clone size come straight from that table; D and trimming were deduced from the DNA. The data table for this sample lists about 62,000 clones. The ten largest clones take up around 5% of the sample.

A distance of 16 bases separates the germline ends of V and J, which lose 6 bases and 1 base respectively. CDR1 SGDLS and CDR2 YYNGEE are derived from the germline V gene. From the cysteine through the phenylalanine, the CDR3 covers 15 amino acids. Just CDR3 DNA is preserved here, 45 bases in frame from base 1. Note on this clone: Its binding antigen is unknown.

In total, over 600 healthy bone marrow donors made up the cohort. At the time of sampling, every cohort member was nominally healthy, though immune exposures that went unrecorded were likely present. The donor tested CMV seropositive and was one of the 289 seropositive cohort members. A peripheral blood sample was provided by each donor, and peripheral blood mononuclear cells were used for TCR beta sequencing. The Qiagen DNeasy Blood Extraction Kit was used to extract genomic DNA from the blood cell samples. Beyond this particular receptor, the publication reports: When HLA alleles, especially DR and DQ, strongly co-occurred, attributing TCR associations to individual alleles was difficult. An earlier analysis of 450 to 750 of the donors showed that most TCR beta V segments appeared in productive rearrangements either about 90% or about 30% of the time, which broadly matched IMGT annotations. Some IMGT-functional V segments, including TRBV6-2 and TRBV6-3, could not be distinguished by the 87-base-pair reads and were therefore excluded. According to a later analysis, TCR association rates differed among HLA loci, with DRB1 alleles showing the most associated TCRs and HLA-C alleles showing the fewest. Linkage disequilibrium might explain the correlated functional status among segregating V segments, but an unknown experimental factor could not be ruled out. CMV serostatus was the only immune exposure information available for the cohort. Compared with equally common non-associated chains, HLA-associated TCR beta chains in a later analysis were more clonally expanded and had lower generation probabilities. Roughly uniform sequencing depth across donors was assumed in presence/absence analyses, although this assumption may not hold. In a later analysis, some 18,000 TCR beta sequences were associated with specific HLA alleles at a false discovery rate of 0.05. In a later analysis, several top co-occurrence clusters were reported to appear linked to parvovirus B19, influenza, CMV and Epstein-Barr virus. While some public TCRs were present in many individuals, most TCR sequences turned up only very rarely across donors. In both the original and validation cohorts, the classifier was reported to diagnose cytomegalovirus status with high specificity and sensitivity. A later analysis found that most CMV-associated TCR beta chains appeared HLA-restricted, with HLA associations seemingly driven largely by CMV exposure. Only TCR beta chains were sequenced in this cohort, and the absence of alpha or paired-chain data limited detectable features. A later genetic analysis reported fewer N-insertions in productive TCRs among donors in an Asian-associated ancestry cluster than the roughly 720-donor mean. In vitro tests confirmed that a few of the cytomegalovirus-associated TCR beta chains recognize cytomegalovirus antigens. A total of around 150 TCR beta chains were listed by the study as associated with cytomegalovirus. The sequencing pipeline was judged likely to have produced a cluster of highly shared sequence variants as a technical artifact. A further reported finding was that TCR beta sequences accurately predicted the HLA-A and HLA-B alleles for most subjects in the first cohort. It was suggested by the authors that the approach could potentially be generalized to other disease states and immunological phenotypes. HLA typing was unavailable for some donors at each locus, so association tests used only the typed subset. V-gene and J-gene trimming of TCR beta chains was associated with a missense DCLRE1C variant in a later genetic analysis, and the association was replicated in an independent cohort. Because counts were too low, roughly 16 rarely observed V segments, including chromosome 9 orphons, were left out of the earlier analysis of approximately 580 of the donors.

The chain is encoded by TRBV9 joined to TRBJ1-1; the D gene is possibly TRBD1, with 6 bases matching. Source material: PBMCs. The clonotype comes from a man aged 25-45 years in good health and CMV-seropositive. The DNA sequence reads TGTGCCAGCAACCCACAGGGTCGGGAGAACACTGAAGCTTTCTTT. This sequence encodes CASNPQGRENTEAFF.